Given below is one TCR beta chain in context. No antigen is known for it. Clones were sequenced by immunoSEQ multiplex PCR, and TCRdb holds only the in-frame ones, with some missing. The sample holds about 190,000 clones, 90% to 95% seen once. This sample was taken from a study of T cell responses to AZD1222 COVID-19 vaccine. Study-wide points: Regions left unmutated in variants are reportedly the target of nearly half of spike-specific TCRs. Spike-specific TCR repertoires showed rising breadth and depth after two AZD1222 doses. Donors in the cohort were predominantly white British and more often female, and clonal diversity was possibly underestimated.

The sample in question was peripheral blood, obtained on day 0 of AZD1222 vaccination. The receptor was isolated from an adult in good health.

For the CDR3, the DNA is TGTGCCAGCAGCTTCAGTGCTAGCGGGAGTGTCGACAATGAGCAGTTCTTC. Translation: CASSFSASGSVDNEQFF. J is TRBJ2-1 and V is TRBV7-6, with TRBD2 matching 10 bases. J was trimmed by 5 bases and V by 3 bases; bases with no gene match: 10. Per the germline V gene, CDR1 is SGHVS and CDR2 is FNYEAQ. The CDR3 is 17 residues long.